This TCR beta chain was profiled in a study of T cell responses to AZD1222 COVID-19 vaccine. Clones were sequenced by immunoSEQ multiplex PCR, and TCRdb holds only the in-frame ones, with some missing. The table records about 120,000 clones, roughly 85% of them present only once. The V end was cut by 0 bases, the J end by 7 bases, with 11 bases between. CDR1 is SGHRS, CDR2 YFSETQ, per germline. The CDR3 is made up of 13 amino acids. This sequence was found in an adult in good health. Sequenced material: peripheral blood, taken on day 0 of AZD1222 vaccination. The chain joins TRBV5-1 to TRBJ2-7; TRBD1 might be the D (5 bases). CDR3 sequence: CASSLALSGEQYF. The CDR3 coding sequence is TGCGCCAGCAGCTTGGCACTCTCAGGGGAGCAGTACTTC.